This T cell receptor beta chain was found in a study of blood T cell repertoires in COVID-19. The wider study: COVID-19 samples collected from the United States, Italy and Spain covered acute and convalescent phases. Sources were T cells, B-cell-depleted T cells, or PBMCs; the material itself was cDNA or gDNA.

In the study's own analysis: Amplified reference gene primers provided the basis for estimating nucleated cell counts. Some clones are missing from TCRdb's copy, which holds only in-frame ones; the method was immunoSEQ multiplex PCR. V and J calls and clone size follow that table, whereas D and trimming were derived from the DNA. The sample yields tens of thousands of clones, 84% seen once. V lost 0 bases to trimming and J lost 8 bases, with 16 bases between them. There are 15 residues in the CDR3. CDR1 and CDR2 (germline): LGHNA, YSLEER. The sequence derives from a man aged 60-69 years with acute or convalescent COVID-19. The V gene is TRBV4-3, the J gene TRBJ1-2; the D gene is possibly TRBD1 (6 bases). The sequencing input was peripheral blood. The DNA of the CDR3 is TGCGCCAGCAGCCAAGACTTGTTCAGGGGATTGGGCTACACCTTC. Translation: CASSQDLFRGLGYTF.